This T cell receptor beta chain was sequenced for a study of identical twins. Findings and limits, study-wide: Beta out-of-frame twin sharing showed a weaker excess. One should note that invariant MAIT and iNKT cells could partly confound zero-insertion analyses.

This CDR3 contains 16 residues. The germline V gene encodes CDR1 MNHNS and CDR2 SASEGT. Trimming took 8 bases from V and 2 from J, leaving 19 bases between them. With template switching, a universal primer site was added, and the cDNA carried unique molecular identifiers. TCRdb re-called the 5' RACE reads with MiXCR, one entry per CDR3 protein. The sample has about 810,000 distinct CDR3 sequences, approximately 13% seen once. As to this clonotype: The antigen remains undetermined.

These records were also assigned to another study, of yellow fever vaccine responses in identical twins.

J is TRBJ1-5 and V is TRBV6-1; perhaps TRBD1 as D (6 bases). The sequencing sample was made of PBMCs. This receptor was identified in a woman aged 18-29 years in good health. The CDR3, as DNA: TGTGCCAGCGGCTCCGTCTCCTCAGGGGGCAATCAGCCCCAGCATTTT. Its protein product is CASGSVSSGGNQPQHF.